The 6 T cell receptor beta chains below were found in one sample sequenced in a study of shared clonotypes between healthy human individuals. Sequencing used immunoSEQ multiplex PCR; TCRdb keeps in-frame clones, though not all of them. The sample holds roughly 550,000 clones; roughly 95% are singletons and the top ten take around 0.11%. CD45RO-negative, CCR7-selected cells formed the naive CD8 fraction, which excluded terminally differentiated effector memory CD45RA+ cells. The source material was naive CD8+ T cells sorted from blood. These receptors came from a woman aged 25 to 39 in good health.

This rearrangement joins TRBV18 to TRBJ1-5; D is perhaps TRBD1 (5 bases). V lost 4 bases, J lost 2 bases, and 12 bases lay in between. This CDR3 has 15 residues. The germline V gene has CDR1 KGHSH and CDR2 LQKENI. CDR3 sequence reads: CASSLGEIGNQPQHF. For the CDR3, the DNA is TGTGCCAGCTCACTAGGGGAGATCGGCAATCAGCCCCAGCATTTT.

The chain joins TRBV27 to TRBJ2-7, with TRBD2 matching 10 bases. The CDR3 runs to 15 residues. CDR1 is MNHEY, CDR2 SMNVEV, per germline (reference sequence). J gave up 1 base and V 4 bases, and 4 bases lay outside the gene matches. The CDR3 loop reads CASSSGLAASYEQYF. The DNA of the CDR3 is TGTGCCAGCAGTTCCGGACTAGCGGCGTCCTACGAGCAGTACTTC.

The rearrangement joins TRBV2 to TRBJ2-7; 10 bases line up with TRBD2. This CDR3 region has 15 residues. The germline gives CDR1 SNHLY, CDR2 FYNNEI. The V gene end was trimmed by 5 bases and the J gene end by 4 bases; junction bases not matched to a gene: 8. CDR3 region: CASSQKVAGGYEQYF. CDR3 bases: TGTGCCAGCAGTCAGAAGGTAGCGGGAGGATACGAGCAGTACTTC.

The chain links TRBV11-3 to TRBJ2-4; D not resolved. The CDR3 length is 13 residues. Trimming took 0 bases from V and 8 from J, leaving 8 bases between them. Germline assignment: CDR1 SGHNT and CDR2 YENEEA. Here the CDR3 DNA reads TGTGCCAGCAGCTTAGAACACACAGACATTCAGTACTTC. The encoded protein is CASSLEHTDIQYF.

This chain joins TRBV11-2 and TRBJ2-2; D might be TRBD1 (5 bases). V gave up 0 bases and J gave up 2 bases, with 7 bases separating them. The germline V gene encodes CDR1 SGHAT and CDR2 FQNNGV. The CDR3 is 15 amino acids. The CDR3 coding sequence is TGTGCCAGCAGCTTAGAAGGGGCAAACACCGGGGAGCTGTTTTTT. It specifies CASSLEGANTGELFF.

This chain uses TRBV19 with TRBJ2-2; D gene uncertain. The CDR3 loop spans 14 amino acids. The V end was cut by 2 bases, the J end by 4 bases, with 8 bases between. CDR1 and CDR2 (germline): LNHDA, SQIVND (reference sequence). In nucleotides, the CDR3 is TGTGCCAGTAGTATATCCCCCGGCACCGGGGAGCTGTTTTTT. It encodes CASSISPGTGELFF.